Each of the 32 T cell receptor beta chains below was sequenced from the same sample in a study of T cells in Graves' hyperthyroidism and ophthalmopathy. Authors of the study amplified TCR beta CDR3 regions from RNA transcripts. HTBI primers were employed in a first-round RT-PCR of the TCR CDR3. TCRdb re-called the multiplex PCR reads through MiXCR, storing one row per CDR3 protein. The table includes about 840,000 distinct CDR3 sequences, 38% detected once. The material sequenced was blood. These receptors originate from a young man with Graves' hyperthyroidism.

J is TRBJ1-6 and V is TRBV12-3 or TRBV12-4; 11 bases map to TRBD1. The V and J ends lost 7 bases and 16 bases, in that order; junction bases with no gene match: 15. The CDR3 consists of 15 residues. CDR3 bases: TGTGCCAGCACTTCGGGACAGGGGGTACCCTCTCCGCTCCACTTT. It translates to CASTSGQGVPSPLHF.

This clonotype appeared many times. The chain uses TRBV29-1 and TRBJ2-5; the D call may be TRBD1 or TRBD2 (5 bases each). V was trimmed by 2 bases and J by 1 base, leaving 11 bases between them. Germline V gene sequence: CDR1 SQVTM, CDR2 ANQGSEA. The CDR3 extends over 14 amino acids. CDR3 protein: CSVETAGSQETQYF. DNA for the CDR3: TGCAGCGTTGAAACGGCAGGGAGCCAAGAGACCCAGTACTTC.

In its sample, this clonotype was seen a few times. V gene TRBV9 combines with J gene TRBJ2-2, with D unresolved. CDR3 length: 14 amino acids. Trimming cost V 0 bases and J 4 bases, with 7 bases left between them. CDR1 is SGDLS, CDR2 YYNGEE, per germline. In DNA, the CDR3 is TGTGCCAGCAGCGTAGCGGCACTCACCGGGGAGCTGTTTTTT. Protein: CASSVAALTGELFF.

V and J are TRBV29-1 and TRBJ2-7, with 7 bases identical to TRBD1. Trimming cost V 6 bases and J 0 bases; bases outside gene matches: 5. This CDR3 has 13 amino acids. Germline V gives CDR1 SQVTM, CDR2 ANQGSEA. Written as DNA, the CDR3 is TGCAGCGTCATGGACAGGAGCTCCTACGAGCAGTACTTC. It encodes CSVMDRSSYEQYF.

On this clonotype: Mismatch with germline at one junction end may stem from a read error. The gene calls are TRBV7-7 and TRBJ1-1, with 7 bases identical to TRBD1. This CDR3 comprises 19 residues. Germline lookup yields CDR1 SSHAT and CDR2 FNYEAQ (reference sequence). DNA for the CDR3: TGTGCTAGCAGCTTAGCGAAGAGAGGGACAGCCGTTAAGAACACTGAAGCTTTCTTT. Its protein is CASSLAKRGTAVKNTEAFF.

The count of this clonotype is one. A much bigger clone sits one base away, suggesting this may be a read error. The chain's CDR3 is CASSWWTGGTGELVF. CDR3 in DNA: TGTGCCAGCAGCTGGTGGACAGGGGGCACCGGGGAGCTGGTTTTT. V and J are TRBV7-2 and TRBJ2-2, with 11 bases lining up with TRBD1. This CDR3 spans 15 amino acids. Germline V gives CDR1 SGHTA, CDR2 FQGNSA.

For this clonotype: The germline gene is not matched at one end of the junction; a read error may be the cause. V is TRBV10-3 and J is TRBJ2-7, with 7 bases that match TRBD1. In germline, CDR1 is ENHRY, CDR2 SYGVKD. CDR3 size: 15 residues. This CDR3 reads CASSEMTGMFYEQYF. CDR3 DNA sequence: TGTGCCAGCAGTGAAATGACAGGGATGTTCTACGAGCAGTACTTC.

This clonotype was seen only once. The chain recombines TRBV30 with TRBJ1-1; no clear D. From germline, CDR1 is GTSNPN and CDR2 SVGIG (reference sequence). The length of the CDR3 is 13 residues. V lost 3 bases and J lost 0, with 8 bases in between. CDR3 in DNA: TGTGCCTGGAGGCCGGGCCTGAACACTGAAGCTTTCTTT. The encoded protein is CAWRPGLNTEAFF. The full variable domain, with the rest looked up from reference TRBV30 and TRBJ1-1, is SQTIHQWPATLVQPVGSPLSLECTVEGTSNPNLYWYRQAAGRGLQLLFYSVGIGQISSEVPQNLSASRPQDRQFILSSKKLLLSDSGFYLCAWRPGLNTEAFFGQGTRLTVV.

The rearrangement uses TRBV20-1 and TRBJ2-5; 8 bases line up with TRBD1. V lost 0 bases to trimming and J lost 5 bases; unmatched junction nucleotides: 14. This CDR3 is 17 amino acids long. The V gene's germline CDR1 is DFQATT and CDR2 SNEGSKA (reference sequence). In nucleotides, the CDR3 is TGCAGTGCTAGAGATGTAGCAGGGGGCCGAGTCGGGGAGACCCAGTACTTC. This gives the protein CSARDVAGGRVGETQYF.

In the case of this clonotype: Given a much more abundant clone one base away, this may be a read error. The conserved phenylalanine or tryptophan normally closing the CDR3 is absent here, so this likely arose from a read error. The rearrangement uses TRBV9 and TRBJ1-1; unclear D gene. Trimming took off 3 bases at V and 7 bases at J, with 13 bases between the two ends. There are 13 residues in the CDR3. The germline V gene encodes CDR1 SGDLS and CDR2 YYNGEE. CDR3 bases: TGTGCCAGCAGCGGGCCGCGGAGCCTTGAAGCTTTCTCT. Its translation is CASSGPRSLEAFS.

This chain links TRBV7-8 with TRBJ2-5, with 9 bases matching TRBD2. J was trimmed by 5 bases and V by 6 bases; bases with no gene match: 16. The length of the CDR3 is 17 residues. Germline CDR1 SGHVS, CDR2 FQNEAQ. CDR3 in amino acids: CASSSYTAGGDQETQYF. CDR3 nucleotide sequence: TGTGCCAGCAGTTCTTACACAGCGGGAGGAGATCAGGAGACCCAGTACTTC.

The chain recombines TRBV7-6 with TRBJ1-2; no definite D call. The CDR3 loop spans 13 amino acids. The V gene's germline CDR1 is SGHVS and CDR2 FNYEAQ. V was trimmed by 2 bases and J by 12 bases, leaving 16 bases between them. CDR3 coding DNA: TGTGCCAGCAGCTTAAACGAAAACTCTGGAAACACCTTC. It translates to CASSLNENSGNTF.

V usage is TRBV19 and J usage is TRBJ2-7, with 8 bases lining up with TRBD2. V lost 6 bases, J lost 2 bases, and 3 bases stayed unmatched. Germline-derived CDR1 and CDR2 are LNHDA and SQIVND (reference sequence). The CDR3 runs to 13 residues. Here the CDR3 reads CASRPGLAYEQYF. The CDR3 nucleotides read TGTGCCAGTAGGCCGGGACTAGCCTACGAGCAGTACTTC. The full variable domain, in which reference TRBV19 and TRBJ2-7 provide the parts outside the CDR3, is DGGITQSPKYLFRKEGQNVTLSCEQNLNHDAMYWYRQDPGQGLRLIYYSQIVNDFQKGDIAEGYSVSREKKESFPLTVTSAQKNPTAFYLCASRPGLAYEQYFGPGTRLTVT.

This clonotype was seen ten or more times. The V and J genes are TRBV7-9 and TRBJ2-5; D gene unclear. This CDR3 region has 14 residues. CDR1 is SEHNR, CDR2 FQNEAQ, per germline (reference sequence). V was cut by 7 bases and J by 5 bases, with 17 bases left in between. The CDR3 is CASIPTRGRETQYF. The CDR3 coding sequence is TGTGCCAGCATCCCCACTCGCGGCCGGGAGACCCAGTACTTC.

This clonotype has only one observation. The chain uses TRBV9 and TRBJ1-6; 7 bases are shared with TRBD1. J gave up 7 bases and V 4 bases, and 8 bases lay outside the gene matches. In germline, CDR1 is SGDLS, CDR2 YYNGEE. This CDR3 spans 15 amino acids. CDR3 nucleotides: TGTGCCAGCAGCCAAAGGACAGGCCCCAATTCACCCCTCCACTTT. This codes for CASSQRTGPNSPLHF. The entire variable domain, with the rest obtained from reference TRBV9 and TRBJ1-6, is as follows: DSGVTQTPKHLITATGQRVTLRCSPRSGDLSVYWYQQSLDQGLQFLIQYYNGEERAKGNILERFSAQQFPDLHSELNLSSLELGDSALYFCASSQRTGPNSPLHFGNGTRLTVT.

The chain joins TRBV12-3 or TRBV12-4 to TRBJ1-3, with TRBD1 matching 7 bases. V was clipped by 6 bases and J by 0 bases; unmatched bases: 8. CDR3 length: 16 residues. DNA of the CDR3: TGTGCCAGCAGCTCCGAGGGACAGCTCTCTGGAAACACCATATATTTT. Protein product: CASSSEGQLSGNTIYF.

The V gene is TRBV10-3, the J gene TRBJ1-1; a possible D gene is TRBD1 (6 bases). Germline V gene lookup returns CDR1 ENHRY and CDR2 SYGVKD. The CDR3 extends over 17 amino acids. The DNA of the CDR3 is TGTGCTAGTGGTTTCACGGGGGCCCGACCGATGAACACTGAAGCTTTCTTT. Translated: CASGFTGARPMNTEAFF.

This clonotype was seen more than once but under ten times. The chain combines TRBV5-1 with TRBJ2-7, with 9 bases fitting TRBD2. J lost 1 base, V lost 0 bases, and 2 bases had no gene match. CDR3 length: 15 amino acids. In germline, CDR1 is SGHRS, CDR2 YFSETQ. The CDR3 coding sequence is TGCGCCAGCAGCTTGGGACTAGCGGCTTCCTACGAGCAGTACTTC. It specifies CASSLGLAASYEQYF.

This clonotype turned up a few times. The chain is built from TRBV5-5 and TRBJ2-7; 7 bases map to TRBD1. V lost 0 bases, J lost 3 bases, and 3 bases stayed unmatched. Germline V lookup: CDR1 SGHKS, CDR2 YYEKEE (reference sequence). CDR3 length equals 14 residues. The CDR3 here is CASSLADRNYEQYF. Written as DNA, the CDR3 is TGTGCCAGCAGCTTGGCGGACAGGAACTACGAGCAGTACTTC.

Points on this clonotype: Being one base from a much bigger clone, this may be a read error. This chain links TRBV20-1 with TRBJ1-5; D gene ambiguous. The J call is in doubt because the DNA end fits TRBJ2-3 better. CDR1 and CDR2 (germline): DFQATT, SNEGSKA (reference sequence). The length of the CDR3 is 13 residues. As DNA, the CDR3 is TGCAGTGCTAGAGAGAGAACGGTTCAGCCCCAGTATTTT. Its translation is CSARERTVQPQYF.

This clonotype was observed many times. The chain links TRBV24-1 to TRBJ2-2; possibly TRBD1 for D (5 bases). V lost 3 bases and J lost 1, with 5 bases in between. This CDR3 is built from 14 residues. In germline, CDR1 is KGHDR, CDR2 SFDVKD. CDR3 nucleotides: TGTGCCACCAGTGATGACAGGAACACCGGGGAGCTGTTTTTT. Encoded protein: CATSDDRNTGELFF.

The rearrangement uses TRBV10-3 and TRBJ1-2, with a weak D call TRBD1 (6 bases). The CDR3 totals 12 residues. V lost 8 bases, J lost 8 bases, and 15 bases lay in between. Germline CDR1 and CDR2: ENHRY and SYGVKD. CDR3 in DNA: TGTGCCATCGGGCAGGGGAGGGACGGCTACACCTTC. Translating it yields CAIGQGRDGYTF.

The CDR3 spells CASSLYGADEKLFF. The CDR3 DNA follows: TGTGCCAGCAGTTTATACGGGGCGGATGAAAAACTGTTTTTT. The chain has TRBV27 and TRBJ1-4; D is perhaps TRBD1 (5 bases). CDR3 length equals 14 residues. Per the germline V gene, CDR1 is MNHEY and CDR2 is SMNVEV (reference sequence). V shed 1 base and J shed 6 bases, with 9 bases lying between them. Supplemented by reference TRBV27 and TRBJ1-4, the full variable domain reads EAQVTQNPRYLITVTGKKLTVTCSQNMNHEYMSWYRQDPGLGLRQIYYSMNVEVTDKGDVPEGYKVSRKEKRNFPLILESPSPNQTSLYFCASSLYGADEKLFFGSGTQLSVL.

On this clonotype itself: The junction shows a germline mismatch at one end, possibly a read error. The V gene is TRBV7-7, the J gene TRBJ2-2, with 12 bases lining up with TRBD1. Per the germline V gene, CDR1 is SSHAT and CDR2 is FNYEAQ (reference sequence). CDR3 size: 15 residues. CDR3 DNA sequence: TGTGCTAGCAGCGAGGGACAGGGGGCGATCGGGGAGCTGTTTTTT. Its protein product is CASSEGQGAIGELFF. Full variable domain (remainder filled in from reference TRBV7-7 and TRBJ2-2): GAGVSQSPRYKVTKRGQDVTLRCDPISSHATLYWYQQALGQGPEFLTYFNYEAQPDKSGLPSDRFSAERPEGSISTLTIQRTEQRDSAMYRCASSEGQGAIGELFFGEGSRLTVL.

This clonotype was observed a few times. V gene TRBV28 combines with J gene TRBJ1-5; perhaps TRBD1 as D (6 bases). Germline V CDR1 and CDR2: MDHEN, SYDVKM. Trimming removed 2 bases from V and 6 bases from J, with 11 bases in between. The length of the CDR3 is 14 residues. CDR3: CASSLGGLSQPQHF. Here the CDR3 DNA reads TGTGCCAGCAGTTTAGGGGGCTTATCTCAGCCCCAGCATTTT.

The chain has TRBV7-9 and TRBJ2-7; a possible D gene is TRBD2 (6 bases). Trimming left V 4 bases short and J 3 bases short, with 16 bases between. The CDR3 totals 15 residues. Germline-derived CDR1 and CDR2 are SEHNR and FQNEAQ (reference sequence). CDR3 sequence (DNA): TGTGCCAGCAGCTCCCCCGGGGCGACTAGCTACGAGCAGTACTTC. Translated, it gives CASSSPGATSYEQYF. Drawing the rest from reference TRBV7-9 and TRBJ2-7, the complete variable domain is DTGVSQNPRHKITKRGQNVTFRCDPISEHNRLYWYRQTLGQGPEFLTYFQNEAQLEKSRLLSDRFSAERPKGSFSTLEIQRTEQGDSAMYLCASSSPGATSYEQYFGPGTRLTVT.

V and J are TRBV19 and TRBJ1-5; 11 bases are shared with TRBD1. Germline V gives CDR1 LNHDA, CDR2 SQIVND (reference sequence). This CDR3 contains 15 residues. J lost 8 bases, V lost 5 bases, and 8 bases had no gene match. CDR3 in amino acids: CASSPGQGVEEPQHF. For the CDR3, the DNA is TGTGCCAGTAGTCCGGGACAGGGGGTCGAGGAGCCCCAGCATTTT.

The V gene is TRBV10-3, the J gene TRBJ2-7; D remains unclear. Germline loops: CDR1 ENHRY, CDR2 SYGVKD. The CDR3 is 13 residues long. The germline V and J ends were trimmed by 6 bases and 0 bases, with 9 bases remaining between them. CDR3 region: CAIRAICSYEQYF. In DNA, the CDR3 is TGTGCCATCAGGGCTATTTGCTCCTACGAGCAGTACTTC.

There are a few counts of this clonotype. This chain joins TRBV20-1 and TRBJ2-5; 10 nucleotides match TRBD2. CDR1 is DFQATT, CDR2 SNEGSKA, per germline (reference sequence). The CDR3 is 17 residues long. V lost 5 bases to trimming and J lost 5 bases; unmatched junction nucleotides: 17. The CDR3 coding sequence is TGCAGTGCTGAGATAGGGACTAGCGCCCTAGGATGGGAGACCCAGTACTTC. Translating it yields CSAEIGTSALGWETQYF.

This clonotype was found many times. The chain has TRBV20-1 and TRBJ1-1, with TRBD1 as a possible D gene (5 bases). Deletions cut 0 bases from V and 0 bases from J, with 8 bases between. The CDR3 has 14 amino acids. The germline V gene encodes CDR1 DFQATT and CDR2 SNEGSKA (reference sequence). The CDR3 coding sequence is TGCAGTGCTAGAGACGGGGACTTGAACACTGAAGCTTTCTTT. Its protein product is CSARDGDLNTEAFF.

This CDR3 reads CASSWGGLNQPQHF. CDR3 sequence (DNA): TGCGCCAGCAGCTGGGGGGGGTTGAATCAGCCCCAGCATTTT. The chain recombines TRBV5-1 with TRBJ1-5; TRBD1 might be the D (5 bases). Germline V lookup: CDR1 SGHRS, CDR2 YFSETQ. The CDR3 runs to 14 residues. The V end was cut by 3 bases, the J end by 4 bases, with 11 bases between.

This clonotype was seen a handful of times. The rearrangement uses TRBV7-9 and TRBJ2-7; 8 bases map to TRBD1. V trimming: 5 bases; J trimming: 3 bases; junction bases outside the gene matches: 9. The CDR3 is 15 amino acids. CDR1 is SEHNR and CDR2 is FQNEAQ in the germline V gene (reference sequence). CDR3 protein: CASSETGVTDYEQYF. The CDR3 DNA sequence: TGTGCCAGCAGCGAGACAGGGGTTACCGACTACGAGCAGTACTTC.